This T cell receptor (beta chain) was documented in a study of T cell repertoires in cytomegalovirus infection. Study overall: Matching HLA type and CMV infection were both indicated by public TCR beta signatures.

The CDR3 covers 13 residues. Germline-derived CDR1 and CDR2 are WSHSY and SAAADI. Germline trimming cut 4 bases from V and 11 bases from J; bases unmatched to any gene: 9. Notes on this clonotype: The antigen remains undetermined.

TCRdb re-called the reads with MiXCR, one entry per CDR3 protein. The sample carries roughly 60,000 distinct CDR3 sequences, roughly 34% recorded once. Study-wide points: HLA-C-restricted CMV clonotypes gave the most frequent clonotype in two of eight donors. Cumulative frequency (of public TCR beta family members) identified carriers of CMV plus the relevant HLA.

V usage is TRBV10-2 and J usage is TRBJ2-3; 7 bases agree with TRBD1. Sequencing was performed on PBMCs, sequenced either directly or after in vitro stimulation (not recorded which). The clonotype comes from a human donor in good health (CMV status not recorded). Some clones in this sample may be carry-over from other donors' samples. The CDR3 nucleotides are TGCGCCAGCAGTGGGGGACAGACCAAAGTGCAGTATTTT. It yields the protein CASSGGQTKVQYF.